This TCR beta chain was sequenced in a study of T cells in Graves' hyperthyroidism and ophthalmopathy. Trimming took off 0 bases at V and 3 bases at J, with 13 bases between the two ends. The germline V gene has CDR1 SGHTA and CDR2 FQGTGA. This CDR3 is built from 16 residues. Amplification yielded TCR beta CDR3 regions, with RNA transcripts as the source. HTBI primers drove first-round RT-PCR of the TCR CDR3. MiXCR was run by TCRdb on the multiplex PCR reads, yielding one entry per CDR3 protein. The sample carries 620,000 or so distinct CDR3 sequences, approximately 15% recorded once. In this sample, this clonotype turned up once. Ophthalmopathy patients had Clinical Activity Score at least 3, NOSPECS grade at least 4, duration under 3 months. Exclusion of patients followed from uncontrolled infection, other autoimmune disease, pregnancy or lactation.

Sequencing was done on a sample of blood. The sequence was collected from a woman in her forties or fifties with Graves' ophthalmopathy. This rearrangement joins TRBV7-3 to TRBJ2-3; D unresolved. CDR3 in DNA: TGTGCCAGCAGCTTAACGGTGAATTATGGGACAGATACGCAGTATTTT. It encodes CASSLTVNYGTDTQYF.